This section outlines one TCR beta chain sequence together with its context. Its antigen is not identified. These data are taken from a study of CD8 T cell repertoires and HIV-1 epitope variants. Overall study context: T cells were stimulated with Twenty-five Gag and Nef peptides separately.

Germline V gene lookup returns CDR1 MDHEN and CDR2 SYDVKM. This CDR3 comprises 14 residues. V lost 8 bases and J lost 0, with 13 bases in between. Assay: immunoSEQ multiplex PCR; the TCRdb copy retains only in-frame clones and omits some. The sample shows approximately 4,200 clones, about 72% of them seen only once. Sequenced material: cultured CD8+ T cells derived from PBMCs. The chain couples TRBV28 to TRBJ1-1; D ambiguous. The receptor was isolated from a male donor with HIV. The CDR3 region has the DNA TGTGCCAGCTCCCCGGGCTCAATGAACACTGAAGCTTTCTTT. Its translation is CASSPGSMNTEAFF.